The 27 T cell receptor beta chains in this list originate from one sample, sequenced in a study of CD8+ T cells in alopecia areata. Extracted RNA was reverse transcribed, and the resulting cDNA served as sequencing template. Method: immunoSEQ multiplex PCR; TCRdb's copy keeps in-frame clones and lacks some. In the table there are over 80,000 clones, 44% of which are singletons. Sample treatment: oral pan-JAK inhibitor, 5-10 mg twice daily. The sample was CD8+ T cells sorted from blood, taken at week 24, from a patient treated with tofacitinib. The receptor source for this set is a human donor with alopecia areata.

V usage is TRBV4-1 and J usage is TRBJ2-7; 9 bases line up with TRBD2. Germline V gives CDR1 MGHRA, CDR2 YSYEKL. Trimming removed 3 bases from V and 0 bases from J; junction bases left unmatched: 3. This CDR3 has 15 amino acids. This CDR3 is CASSQTSGSSYEQYF. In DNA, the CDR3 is TGCGCCAGCAGCCAGACTAGCGGAAGCTCCTACGAGCAGTACTTC.

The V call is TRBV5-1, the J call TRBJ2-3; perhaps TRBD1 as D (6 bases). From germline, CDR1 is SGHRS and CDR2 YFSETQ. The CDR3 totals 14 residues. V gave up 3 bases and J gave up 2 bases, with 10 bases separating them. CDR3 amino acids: CASSSRTDTDTQYF. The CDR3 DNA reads TGCGCCAGCAGCTCCCGGACAGACACAGATACGCAGTATTTT.

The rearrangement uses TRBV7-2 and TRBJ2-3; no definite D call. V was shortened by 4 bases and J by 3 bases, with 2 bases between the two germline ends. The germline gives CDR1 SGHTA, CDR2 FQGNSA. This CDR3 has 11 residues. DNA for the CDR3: TGTGCCAGCAGCTGGACAGATACGCAGTATTTT. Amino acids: CASSWTDTQYF.

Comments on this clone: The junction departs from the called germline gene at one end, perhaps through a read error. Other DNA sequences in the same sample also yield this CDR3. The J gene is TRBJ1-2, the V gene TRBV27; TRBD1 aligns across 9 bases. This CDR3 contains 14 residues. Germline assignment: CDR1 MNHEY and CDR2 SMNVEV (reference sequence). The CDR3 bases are TGTGCCAGCAGTTTGGGACAGGGCGGCTATGGCTATACCTTC. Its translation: CASSLGQGGYGYTF.

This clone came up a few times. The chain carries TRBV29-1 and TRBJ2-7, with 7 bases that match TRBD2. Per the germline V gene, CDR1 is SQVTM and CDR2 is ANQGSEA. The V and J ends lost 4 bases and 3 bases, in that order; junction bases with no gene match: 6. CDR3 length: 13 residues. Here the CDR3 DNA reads TGCAGCGTTGCGGGGGGACCCATCTACGAGCAGTACTTC. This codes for CSVAGGPIYEQYF.

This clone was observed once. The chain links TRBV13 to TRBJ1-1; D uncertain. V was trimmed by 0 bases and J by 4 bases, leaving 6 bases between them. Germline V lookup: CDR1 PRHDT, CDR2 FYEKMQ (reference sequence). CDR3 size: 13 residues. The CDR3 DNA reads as TGTGCCAGCAGCTTAGGGGGAGCCACTGAAGCTTTCTTT. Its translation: CASSLGGATEAFF.

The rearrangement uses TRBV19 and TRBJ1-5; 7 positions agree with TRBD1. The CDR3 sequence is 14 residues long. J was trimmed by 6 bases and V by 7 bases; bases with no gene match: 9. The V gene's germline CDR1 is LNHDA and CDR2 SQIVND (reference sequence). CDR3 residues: CASIGRGRSQPQHF. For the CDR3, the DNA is TGTGCCAGTATTGGGAGGGGGCGCAGTCAGCCCCAGCATTTT.

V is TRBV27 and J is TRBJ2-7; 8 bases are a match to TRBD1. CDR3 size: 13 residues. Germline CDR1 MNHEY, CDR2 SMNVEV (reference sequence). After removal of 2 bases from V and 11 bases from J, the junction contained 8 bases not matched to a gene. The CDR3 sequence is CASSLLNRDRKYF. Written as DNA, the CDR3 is TGTGCCAGCAGTTTACTCAACCGGGACAGGAAGTACTTC.

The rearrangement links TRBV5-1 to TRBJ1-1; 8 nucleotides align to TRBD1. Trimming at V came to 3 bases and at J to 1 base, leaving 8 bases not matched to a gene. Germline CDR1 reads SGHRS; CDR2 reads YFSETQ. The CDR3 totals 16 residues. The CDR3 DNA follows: TGCGCCAGCAGCTCCACGACAGGGGTGGCGAACACTGAAGCTTTCTTT. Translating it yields CASSSTTGVANTEAFF. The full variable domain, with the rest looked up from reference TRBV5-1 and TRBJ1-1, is KAGVTQTPRYLIKTRGQQVTLSCSPISGHRSVSWYQQTPGQGLQFLFEYFSETQRNKGNFPGRFSGRQFSNSRSEMNVSTLELGDSALYLCASSSTTGVANTEAFFGQGTRLTVV.

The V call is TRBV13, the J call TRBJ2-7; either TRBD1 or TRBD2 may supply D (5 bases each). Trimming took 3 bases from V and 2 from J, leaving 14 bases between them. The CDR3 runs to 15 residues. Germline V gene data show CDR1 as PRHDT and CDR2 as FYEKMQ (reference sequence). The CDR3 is CASSFMGEPPYEQYF. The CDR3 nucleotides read TGTGCCAGCAGCTTCATGGGGGAGCCACCCTACGAGCAGTACTTC.

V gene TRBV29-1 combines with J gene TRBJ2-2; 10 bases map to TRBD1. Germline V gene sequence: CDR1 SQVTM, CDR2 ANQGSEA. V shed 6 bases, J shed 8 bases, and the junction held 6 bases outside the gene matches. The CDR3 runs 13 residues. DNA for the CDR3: TGCAGCGTCTCGGGACAGGGGCTTGGGGAGCTGTTTTTT. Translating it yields CSVSGQGLGELFF.

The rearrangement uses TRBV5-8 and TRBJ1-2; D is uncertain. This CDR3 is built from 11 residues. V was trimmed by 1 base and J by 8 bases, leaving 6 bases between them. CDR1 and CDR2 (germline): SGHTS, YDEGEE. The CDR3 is CASSLNWGYTF. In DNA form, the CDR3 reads TGTGCCAGCAGCTTGAATTGGGGCTACACCTTC. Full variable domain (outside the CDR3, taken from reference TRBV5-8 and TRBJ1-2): EAGVTQSPTHLIKTRGQQATLRCSPISGHTSVYWYQQALGLGLQFLLWYDEGEERNRGNFPPRFSGRQFPNYSSELNVNALELEDSALYLCASSLNWGYTFGSGTRLTVV.

The CDR3 DNA sequence: TGTGCCAGCAGCTTGGAGGGGTTTCGGGGAGAGACCCAGTACTTC. It yields the protein CASSLEGFRGETQYF. The chain couples TRBV5-4 to TRBJ2-5, with D perhaps TRBD1 or TRBD2 (5 bases each). Germline V gene lookup returns CDR1 SGHNT and CDR2 YYREEE (reference sequence). The CDR3 contains 15 residues. Trimming took 0 bases from V and 4 from J, leaving 13 bases between them.

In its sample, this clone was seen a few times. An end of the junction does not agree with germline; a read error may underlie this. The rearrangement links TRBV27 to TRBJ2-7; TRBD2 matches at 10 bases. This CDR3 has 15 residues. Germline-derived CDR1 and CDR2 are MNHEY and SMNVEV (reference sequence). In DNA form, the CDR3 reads TGTGCCAGCAGGAATAGCGGGAGGAACTCCCACGAGCAGTACTTC. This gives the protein CASRNSGRNSHEQYF.

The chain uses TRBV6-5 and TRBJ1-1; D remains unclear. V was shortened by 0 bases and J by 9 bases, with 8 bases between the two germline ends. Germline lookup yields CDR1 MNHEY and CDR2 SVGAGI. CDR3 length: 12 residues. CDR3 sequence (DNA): TGTGCCAGCAGTTACTCGGGAGGTAAAGCTTTCTTT. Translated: CASSYSGGKAFF.

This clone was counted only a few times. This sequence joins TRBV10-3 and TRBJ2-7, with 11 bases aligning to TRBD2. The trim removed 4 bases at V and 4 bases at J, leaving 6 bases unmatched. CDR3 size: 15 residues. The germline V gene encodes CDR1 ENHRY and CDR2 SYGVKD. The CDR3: CAISGSGRDPYEQYF. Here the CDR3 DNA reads TGTGCCATCAGTGGTAGCGGGAGGGATCCTTACGAGCAGTACTTC.

The DNA for the CDR3 is TGTGCCAGTAGTATCCCCCGAGGGGAAAAACTGTTTTTT. As protein: CASSIPRGEKLFF. This rearrangement joins TRBV19 to TRBJ1-4; D is unclear. V dropped 3 bases and J dropped 8 bases, with 10 bases sitting between them. Germline CDR1 is LNHDA and CDR2 is SQIVND (reference sequence). The CDR3 runs to 13 residues.

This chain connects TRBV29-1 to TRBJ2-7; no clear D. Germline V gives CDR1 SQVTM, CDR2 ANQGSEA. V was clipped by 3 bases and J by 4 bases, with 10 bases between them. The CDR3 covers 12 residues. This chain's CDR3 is CSVEADSYEQYF. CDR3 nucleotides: TGCAGCGTTGAGGCCGATTCGTACGAGCAGTACTTC.

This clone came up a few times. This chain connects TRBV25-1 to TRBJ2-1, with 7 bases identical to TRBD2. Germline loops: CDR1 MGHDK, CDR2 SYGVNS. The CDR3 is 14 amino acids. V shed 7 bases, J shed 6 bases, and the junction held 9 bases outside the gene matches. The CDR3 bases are TGTGCCAGCACAACTAGCGAGAGCCCCAATGAGCAGTTCTTC. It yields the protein CASTTSESPNEQFF. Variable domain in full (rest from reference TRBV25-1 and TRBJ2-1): EADIYQTPRYLVIGTGKKITLECSQTMGHDKMYWYQQDPGMELHLIHYSYGVNSTEKGDLSSESTVSRIRTEHFPLTLESARPSHTSQYLCASTTSESPNEQFFGPGTRLTVL.

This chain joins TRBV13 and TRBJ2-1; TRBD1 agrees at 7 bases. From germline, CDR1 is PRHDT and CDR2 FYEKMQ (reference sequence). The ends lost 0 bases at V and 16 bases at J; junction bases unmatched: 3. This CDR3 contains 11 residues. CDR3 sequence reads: CASSLGTGLFF. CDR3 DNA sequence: TGTGCCAGCAGCTTAGGGACAGGGCTTTTCTTC.

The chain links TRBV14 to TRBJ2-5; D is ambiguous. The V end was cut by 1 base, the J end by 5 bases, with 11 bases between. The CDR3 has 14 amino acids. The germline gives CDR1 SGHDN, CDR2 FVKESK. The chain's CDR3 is CASSQVTQLETQYF. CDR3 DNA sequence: TGTGCCAGCAGCCAAGTGACACAGTTGGAGACCCAGTACTTC.

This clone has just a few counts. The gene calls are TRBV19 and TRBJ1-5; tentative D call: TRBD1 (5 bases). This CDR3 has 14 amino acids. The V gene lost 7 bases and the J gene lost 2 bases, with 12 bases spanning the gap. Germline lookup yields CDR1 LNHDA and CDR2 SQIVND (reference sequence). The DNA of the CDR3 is TGTGCCAGTACCGCGGACACGGGCAATCAGCCCCAGCATTTT. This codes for CASTADTGNQPQHF.

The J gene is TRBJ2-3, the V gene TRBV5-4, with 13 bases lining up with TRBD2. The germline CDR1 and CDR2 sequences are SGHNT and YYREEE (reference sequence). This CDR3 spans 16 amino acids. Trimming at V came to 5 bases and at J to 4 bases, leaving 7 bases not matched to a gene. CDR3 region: CASRPGLAGDPDTQYF. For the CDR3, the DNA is TGTGCCAGCAGACCAGGACTAGCGGGGGACCCAGATACGCAGTATTTT.

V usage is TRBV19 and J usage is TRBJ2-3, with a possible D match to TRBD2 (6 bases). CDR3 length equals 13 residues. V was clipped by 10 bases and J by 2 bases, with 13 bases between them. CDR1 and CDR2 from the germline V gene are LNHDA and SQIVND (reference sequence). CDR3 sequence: CATSTRLTDTQYF. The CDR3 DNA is TGTGCCACCTCGACTAGGCTCACAGATACGCAGTATTTT.

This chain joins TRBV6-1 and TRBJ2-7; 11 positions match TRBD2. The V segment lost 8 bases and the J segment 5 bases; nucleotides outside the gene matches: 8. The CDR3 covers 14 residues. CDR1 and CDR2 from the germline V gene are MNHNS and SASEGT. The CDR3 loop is CASQLAGGSDEQYF. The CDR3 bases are TGTGCCAGCCAGCTAGCGGGAGGTTCGGACGAGCAGTACTTC.

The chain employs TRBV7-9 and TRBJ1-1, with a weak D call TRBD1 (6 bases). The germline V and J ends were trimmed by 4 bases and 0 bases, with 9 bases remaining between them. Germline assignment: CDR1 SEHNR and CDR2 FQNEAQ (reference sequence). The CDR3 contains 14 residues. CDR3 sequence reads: CASSWTVMNTEAFF. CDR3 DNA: TGTGCCAGCAGCTGGACAGTCATGAACACTGAAGCTTTCTTT.

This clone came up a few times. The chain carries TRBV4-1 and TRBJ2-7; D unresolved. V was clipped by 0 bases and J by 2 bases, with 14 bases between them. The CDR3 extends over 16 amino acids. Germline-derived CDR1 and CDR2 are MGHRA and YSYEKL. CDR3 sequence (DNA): TGCGCCAGCAGCCAAGATGTGGCGGAAGGCGCCTACGAGCAGTACTTC. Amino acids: CASSQDVAEGAYEQYF.